The clone carrying this TCR beta chain was recorded many times. Its antigen is unknown. Trimming stripped 3 bases from V and 1 base from J, with 8 bases between. The CDR3 has 14 amino acids. From germline, CDR1 is SGHAT and CDR2 FQNNGV. Treatment described: PENTA 11 planned treatment interruption arm or continuous ART arm. Naive CD4+ CD45RA+ CD45RO- T cells were FACS-sorted from thawed PBMCs. The data were obtained in a study of HIV-infected children after antiretroviral therapy interruption. Across the study: Four children interrupted treatment; four stayed on continuous treatment. Study conclusions and caveats: The Gini coefficient of naive CD4+ repertoires rose, returning to baseline by 3 years.

Unique molecular identifiers were included in an RNA-based 3' RACE TCR library. TCRdb ran MiXCR on the 3' RACE reads and lists one entry per CDR3 protein. The sample lists about 46,000 distinct CDR3 sequences; 4.3% were seen once. The chain carries TRBV11-2 and TRBJ2-3; D not certain. The receptor comes from a pool of human donors with HIV. Material: CD45RA+ CD4+ T cells from PBMCs, pooled from several time points, obtained from a donor given antiretroviral therapy, either interrupted or continuous. Regarding subset: naive CD4+ CD45RA+ CD45RO- T cells. The CDR3 reads CASSFRPGTDTQYF. The CDR3 DNA reads TGTGCCAGCAGCTTTAGACCTGGCACAGATACGCAGTATTTT.